This T cell receptor beta chain was obtained from a study of TIL therapy for anti-PD-1-resistant metastatic lung cancer. Study background: Progressing patients received lymphodepletion, expanded TIL infusion and IL-2. Study-level points and caveats: The cohort had more treatment-naive, never-smoker and oncogene-addicted patients than typical.

Time point: pre-treatment sample, taken before nivolumab and TIL therapy. The libraries were made with immunoSEQ v3. Libraries were prepared by immunoSEQ multiplex PCR; TCRdb keeps only in-frame clonotypes and omits some of them. The sample carries some 46,000 clones, 79% recorded once. Comments on this clone: The antigen is undetermined.

The CDR3 runs 16 residues. V lost 4 bases and J lost 2; bases outside the gene matches: 7. The germline CDR1 and CDR2 sequences are SGHNT and YYREEE (reference sequence). This clonotype was sampled from a man between 65 and 85 years old with non-small cell lung cancer. V is TRBV5-4 and J is TRBJ2-3, with 10 bases fitting TRBD1. The starting material was blood, obtained at baseline. The CDR3: CASSLSGTGDTDTQYF. The CDR3 DNA reads TGTGCCAGCAGCCTCTCCGGGACAGGGGACACAGATACGCAGTATTTT.